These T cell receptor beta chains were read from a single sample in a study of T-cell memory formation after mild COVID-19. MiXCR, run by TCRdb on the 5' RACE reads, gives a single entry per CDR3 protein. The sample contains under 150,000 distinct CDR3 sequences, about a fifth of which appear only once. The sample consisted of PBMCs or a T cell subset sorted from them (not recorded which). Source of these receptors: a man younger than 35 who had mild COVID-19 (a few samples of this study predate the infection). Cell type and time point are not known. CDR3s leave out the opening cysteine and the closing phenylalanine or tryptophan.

ASRLGVVDWNEQF | TRBV28
ASSGLAGPYNEQF | TRBV10-2
ASSLTIGSPLH | TRBV12-3/TRBV12-4
ASSPPADRNPYEQY | TRBV12-3/TRBV12-4
ASSRGWKGGLGQPQH | TRBV4-1
ATSPGGALQY | TRBV15
SVGWGNTGELF | TRBV29-1
ASSYHRTGRIRSGANVLT | TRBV6-2/TRBV6-3
ASSLTDGLAGANVLT | TRBV7-9
ASSRTGPTEAF | TRBV12-3/TRBV12-4
ASTSGQLTYNEQF | TRBV6-1
ASSTRTGRQPQH | TRBV28
AWSVLGVPADTQY | TRBV30
ASSQITGQYNEQF | TRBV4-3
ASSSVTGYTQPQH | TRBV12-3/TRBV12-4
AHSLGGAADGANVLT | TRBV10-3
ASSQGEGYEQY | TRBV11-2
ASSLERADYEQY | TRBV5-4
ASSPRPNTGELF | TRBV18
ASSLLSPGMGETQY | TRBV7-3
ASSLGGIGQPQH | TRBV5-5
ASSLDRGGTGELF | TRBV28
ASSYLDVGNTEAF | TRBV6-2/TRBV6-3
ASSLMSGANVLT | TRBV7-9
ASSFGGGSQPQH | TRBV7-9
ASSQDGGRDSSYNEQF | TRBV3-1
ASSFPAYEQY | TRBV7-2
ASSFGDGTYEQY | TRBV27
SVGGTGRNTGELF | TRBV29-1
ASSYEEPQY | TRBV7-9
SARARTGNTEAF | TRBV20-1
ASSFGGGSEQY | TRBV9
ASSLSPGNTIY | TRBV12-3/TRBV12-4
ASSSGRHEQF | TRBV7-9
ASSLLGVDGYT | TRBV7-3
ASSYLDRAAYNEQF | TRBV6-5
ASSPTGGTEAF | TRBV28
ASSQEIAGGFPYEQY | TRBV4-2
ASVTSSYNSPLH | TRBV6-1
ASSQGRGGLNEQF | TRBV4-1
ASSGQTGAKETQY | TRBV11-2
ASSLWGAPEAF | TRBV5-6
ASKVAGGTDTQY | TRBV23-1
ATSRENSPLH | TRBV15
ASNLDRNQETQY | TRBV7-6
ASSQGVGENIQY | TRBV4-1
ASCTPGGTEAF | TRBV27
ASHRDQYTDTQY | TRBV7-9
SARSLAGDPRYNEQF | TRBV20-1
ASSALREETQY | TRBV9